These 12 T cell receptor beta chains originate from one sample sequenced in a study of T cell repertoires in ileal Crohn's disease. Time point defined: inflamed ileum from the surgical specimen. Some clones are missing from TCRdb's copy, which holds only in-frame ones; the method was immunoSEQ multiplex PCR. The profile shows 10,000 to 11,000 clones, about nine tenths of them singletons. The sequenced material came from ileal tissue. The receptor set was obtained from an adult with Crohn's disease.

This clone was counted between two and nine times. The DNA for the CDR3 is TGTGCCAGCAGCTTAGGGACGAACACCGGGGAGCTGTTTTTT. Translated, it gives CASSLGTNTGELFF. The rearrangement uses TRBV7-6 and TRBJ2-2; no clear D gene. CDR1 and CDR2 from the germline V gene are SGHVS and FNYEAQ. The CDR3 runs to 14 residues. Trimming took off 1 base at V and 0 bases at J, with 3 bases between the two ends.

This clone appeared a single time. J is TRBJ2-6 and V is TRBV2; D is ambiguous. Trimming took 5 bases from V and 2 from J, leaving 16 bases between them. CDR1 SNHLY and CDR2 FYNNEI come from the germline V gene. The length of the CDR3 is 17 residues. The DNA for the CDR3 is TGTGCCAGCAGTTCGACATTGGTCGTAACTGGGGCCAACGTCCTGACTTTC. It encodes CASSSTLVVTGANVLTF.

The chain is built from TRBV19 and TRBJ2-7; 11 bases are shared with TRBD1. The CDR3 contains 15 residues. Germline V CDR1 and CDR2: LNHDA, SQIVND (reference sequence). J gave up 2 bases and V 5 bases, and 5 bases lay outside the gene matches. The CDR3 DNA sequence: TGTGCCAGTAGTGCTTGGGACAGGGGGACCTACGAGCAGTACTTC. Protein: CASSAWDRGTYEQYF. The whole variable domain, remainder taken from reference TRBV19 and TRBJ2-7, is DGGITQSPKYLFRKEGQNVTLSCEQNLNHDAMYWYRQDPGQGLRLIYYSQIVNDFQKGDIAEGYSVSREKKESFPLTVTSAQKNPTAFYLCASSAWDRGTYEQYFGPGTRLTVT.

The genes are TRBV7-3 and TRBJ1-5; D is perhaps TRBD1 (6 bases). Germline V gene sequence: CDR1 SGHTA, CDR2 FQGTGA. With 2 bases removed from V and 4 bases from J, the gap between germline ends came to 21 bases. The CDR3 sequence is 18 residues long. The CDR3 protein is CASSLAPKGEGLNQPQHF. CDR3 sequence (DNA): TGTGCCAGCAGCTTAGCTCCTAAGGGGGAGGGACTAAATCAGCCCCAGCATTTT. Supplemented by reference TRBV7-3 and TRBJ1-5, the full variable domain reads GAGVSQTPSNKVTEKGKYVELRCDPISGHTALYWYRQSLGQGPEFLIYFQGTGAADDSGLPNDRFFAVRPEGSVSTLKIQRTERGDSAVYLCASSLAPKGEGLNQPQHFGDGTRLSIL.

The rearrangement joins TRBV5-6 to TRBJ2-6; D unclear. This CDR3 is built from 14 residues. The V gene's germline CDR1 is SGHDT and CDR2 YYEEEE. The germline V and J ends were trimmed by 0 bases and 0 bases, with 1 base remaining between them. The CDR3, as DNA: TGTGCCAGCAGCTTGGTCTCTGGGGCCAACGTCCTGACTTTC. This translates into CASSLVSGANVLTF.

The sample holds one count of this clone. V is TRBV15 and J is TRBJ1-2; 7 bases are a match to TRBD1. There are 16 residues in the CDR3. The germline V gene encodes CDR1 LNHNV and CDR2 YYDKDF (reference sequence). The V gene end was trimmed by 0 bases and the J gene end by 9 bases; junction bases not matched to a gene: 13. For the CDR3, the DNA is TGTGCCACCAGCAGAGATCCCGGGACAGCGTCTGGGAGCTACACCTTC. Protein: CATSRDPGTASGSYTF.

The chain joins TRBV28 to TRBJ1-5; weak D call: TRBD1 (6 bases). The CDR3 runs to 12 residues. Trimming removed 7 bases from V and 6 bases from J, with 10 bases in between. The germline gives CDR1 MDHEN, CDR2 SYDVKM. The CDR3 DNA follows: TGTGCCAGCACGGAGGGGGGTCAGCCCCAGCATTTT. Its translation is CASTEGGQPQHF.

The chain is built from TRBV5-1 and TRBJ1-2, with unresolved D. The CDR3 loop spans 13 amino acids. The germline V gene encodes CDR1 SGHRS and CDR2 YFSETQ. Trimming left V 0 bases short and J 8 bases short, with 11 bases between. CDR3 protein: CASSLGESSGYTF. DNA for the CDR3: TGCGCCAGCAGCTTGGGGGAGTCGTCCGGCTACACCTTC.

This clone was seen only once. J is TRBJ2-2 and V is TRBV19; D unresolved. This CDR3 is 18 amino acids long. CDR1 is LNHDA and CDR2 is SQIVND in the germline V gene (reference sequence). V lost 0 bases, J lost 6 bases, and 20 bases lay in between. The CDR3 sequence is CASSIEAALGGWAGELFF. The CDR3 DNA sequence: TGTGCCAGTAGTATAGAGGCTGCGTTGGGTGGTTGGGCCGGGGAGCTGTTTTTT.

The rearrangement uses TRBV5-6 and TRBJ2-5; 10 positions agree with TRBD2. V shed 4 bases and J 10 bases; nucleotides not matched to a gene: 7. CDR3 length equals 13 residues. Germline V gene lookup returns CDR1 SGHDT and CDR2 YYEEEE. CDR3 sequence reads: CASSPSSGSNQYF. As DNA, the CDR3 is TGTGCCAGCAGCCCATCTAGCGGGAGTAACCAGTACTTC.

Only one count was recorded for this clone. The chain links TRBV30 to TRBJ1-5; 8 nucleotides match TRBD1. This CDR3 comprises 13 residues. Looked up from germline, CDR1 is GTSNPN and CDR2 is SVGIG (reference sequence). J was trimmed by 0 bases and V by 7 bases; bases with no gene match: 2. The CDR3 region has the DNA TGTGCCTTCGGGACAGGTAGCAATCAGCCCCAGCATTTT. Its protein is CAFGTGSNQPQHF.

V and J are TRBV5-6 and TRBJ2-1, with TRBD2 identical over 12 bases. J was trimmed by 7 bases and V by 2 bases; bases with no gene match: 4. From germline, CDR1 is SGHDT and CDR2 YYEEEE. The CDR3 runs to 15 residues. For the CDR3, the DNA is TGTGCCAGCAGCTTTCGGCTAGCGGGAGGGAATGAGCAGTTCTTC. Translated, it gives CASSFRLAGGNEQFF.